This T cell receptor beta chain was sequenced in a study of blood T cells in healthy people across ages. Study-wide points: Unsorted PBMC input precluded a conclusive naive versus antigen-experienced comparison.

Worth noting for this clonotype: Its antigen is still unknown.

The length of the CDR3 is 16 residues. Per germline, CDR1 ENHRY and CDR2 SYGVKD. V shed 0 bases, J shed 7 bases, and the junction held 6 bases outside the gene matches. Through a sample-barcoded 5' primer and a J-beta primer mix, a second PCR was run for about 6 to 12 cycles. Tags on each cDNA molecule came from a template-switch adaptor with 12 random nucleotides. Each CDR3 protein gets one entry after TCRdb re-called the 5' RACE reads with MiXCR. The sample consists of around 800,000 distinct CDR3 sequences, around 50% of them appearing once. Sequenced sample: blood. This sequence originates from a man older than 75 in good health. The chain carries TRBV10-3 and TRBJ2-1; 10 bases match TRBD2. The CDR3 reads CAISESAAGGLNEQFF. CDR3 sequence (DNA): TGTGCCATCAGTGAGTCCGCAGCGGGGGGGCTTAATGAGCAGTTCTTC.